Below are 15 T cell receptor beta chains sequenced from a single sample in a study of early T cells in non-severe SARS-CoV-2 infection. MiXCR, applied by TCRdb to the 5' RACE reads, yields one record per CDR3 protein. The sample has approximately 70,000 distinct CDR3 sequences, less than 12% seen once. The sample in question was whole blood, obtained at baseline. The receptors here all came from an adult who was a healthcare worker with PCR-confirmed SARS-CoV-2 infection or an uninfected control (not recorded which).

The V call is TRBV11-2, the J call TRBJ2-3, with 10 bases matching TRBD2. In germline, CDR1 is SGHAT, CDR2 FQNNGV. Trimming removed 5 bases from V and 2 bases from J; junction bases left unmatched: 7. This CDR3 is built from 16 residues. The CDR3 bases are TGTGCCAGCAGCCCGAGGACTAGCGGATACACAGATACGCAGTATTTT. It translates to CASSPRTSGYTDTQYF.

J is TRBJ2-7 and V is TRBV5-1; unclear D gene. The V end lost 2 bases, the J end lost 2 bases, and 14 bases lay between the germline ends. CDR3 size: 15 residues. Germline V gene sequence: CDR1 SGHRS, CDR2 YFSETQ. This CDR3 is CASSLTVGRTYEQYF. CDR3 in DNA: TGCGCCAGCAGCTTAACCGTGGGCAGAACCTACGAGCAGTACTTC.

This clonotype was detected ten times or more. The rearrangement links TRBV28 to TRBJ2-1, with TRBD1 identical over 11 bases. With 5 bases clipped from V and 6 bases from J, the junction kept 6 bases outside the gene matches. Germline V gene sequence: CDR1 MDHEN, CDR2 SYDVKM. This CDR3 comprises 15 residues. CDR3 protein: CASSPPGTGGNEQFF. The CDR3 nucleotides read TGTGCCAGCAGTCCACCAGGGACAGGGGGCAATGAGCAGTTCTTC.

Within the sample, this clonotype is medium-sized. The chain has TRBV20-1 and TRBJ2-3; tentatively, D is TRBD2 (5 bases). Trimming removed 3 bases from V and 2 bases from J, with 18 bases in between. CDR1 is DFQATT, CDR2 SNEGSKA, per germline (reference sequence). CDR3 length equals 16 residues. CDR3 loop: CSASSIGLAHTDTQYF. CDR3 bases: TGCAGTGCTAGCTCCATAGGGCTAGCTCACACAGATACGCAGTATTTT.

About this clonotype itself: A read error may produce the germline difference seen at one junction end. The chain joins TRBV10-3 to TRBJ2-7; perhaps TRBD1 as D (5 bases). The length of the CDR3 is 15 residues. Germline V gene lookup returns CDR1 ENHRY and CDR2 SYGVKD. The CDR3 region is CAISESAGLAYELYF. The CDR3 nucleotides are TGTGCCATCAGTGAGTCGGCAGGGCTGGCCTACGAGCTGTACTTC.

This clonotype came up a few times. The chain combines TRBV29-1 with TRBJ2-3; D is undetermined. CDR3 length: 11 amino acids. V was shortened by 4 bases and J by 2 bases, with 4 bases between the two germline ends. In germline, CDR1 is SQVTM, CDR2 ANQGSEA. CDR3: CSVGHTDTQYF. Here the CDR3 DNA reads TGCAGCGTTGGGCACACAGATACGCAGTATTTT.

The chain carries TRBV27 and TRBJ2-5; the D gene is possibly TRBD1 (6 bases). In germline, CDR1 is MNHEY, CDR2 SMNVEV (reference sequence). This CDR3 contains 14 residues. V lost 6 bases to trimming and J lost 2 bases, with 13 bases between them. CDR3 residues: CASRSYRAQETQYF. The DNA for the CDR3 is TGTGCCAGCAGGTCATACAGGGCTCAAGAGACCCAGTACTTC.

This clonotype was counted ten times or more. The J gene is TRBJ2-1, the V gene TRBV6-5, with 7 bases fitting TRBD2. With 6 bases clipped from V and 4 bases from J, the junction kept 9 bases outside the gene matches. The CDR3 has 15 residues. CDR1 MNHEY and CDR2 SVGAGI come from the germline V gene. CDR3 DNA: TGTGCCAGCAGCTTGAATCCGGGGGGATACAATGAGCAGTTCTTC. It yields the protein CASSLNPGGYNEQFF.

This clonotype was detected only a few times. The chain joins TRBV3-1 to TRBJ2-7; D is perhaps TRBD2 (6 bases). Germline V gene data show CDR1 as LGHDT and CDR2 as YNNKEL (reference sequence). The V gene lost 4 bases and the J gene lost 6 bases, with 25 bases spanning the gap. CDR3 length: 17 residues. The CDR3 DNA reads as TGTGCCAGCAGCCCCGAAGGGTTTGGCGGGACCCCAGGCGAGCAGTACTTC. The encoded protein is CASSPEGFGGTPGEQYF.

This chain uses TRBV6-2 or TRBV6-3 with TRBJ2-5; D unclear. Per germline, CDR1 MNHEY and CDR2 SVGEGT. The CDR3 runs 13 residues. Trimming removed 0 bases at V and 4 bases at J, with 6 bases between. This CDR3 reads CASSYSSTETQYF. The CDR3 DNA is TGTGCCAGCAGTTACTCGAGTACAGAGACCCAGTACTTC.

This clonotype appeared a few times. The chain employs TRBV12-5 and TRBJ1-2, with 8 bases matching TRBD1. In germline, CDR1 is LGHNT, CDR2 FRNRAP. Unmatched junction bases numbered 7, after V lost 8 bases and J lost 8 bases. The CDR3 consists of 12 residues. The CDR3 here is CASSGGAFGYTF. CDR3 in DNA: TGTGCTAGTTCAGGGGGCGCTTTCGGCTACACCTTC. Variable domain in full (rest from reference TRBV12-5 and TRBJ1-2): DARVTQTPRHKVTEMGQEVTMRCQPILGHNTVFWYRQTMMQGLELLAYFRNRAPLDDSGMPKDRFSAEMPDATLATLKIQPSEPRDSAVYFCASSGGAFGYTFGSGTRLTVV.

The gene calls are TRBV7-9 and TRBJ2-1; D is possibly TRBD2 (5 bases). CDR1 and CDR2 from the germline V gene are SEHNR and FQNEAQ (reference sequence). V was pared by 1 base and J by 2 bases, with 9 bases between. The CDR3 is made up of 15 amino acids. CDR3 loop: CASSLGSLAYNEQFF. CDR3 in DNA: TGTGCCAGCAGCTTAGGCTCACTAGCCTACAATGAGCAGTTCTTC. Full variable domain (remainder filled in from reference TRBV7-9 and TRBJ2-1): DTGVSQNPRHKITKRGQNVTFRCDPISEHNRLYWYRQTLGQGPEFLTYFQNEAQLEKSRLLSDRFSAERPKGSFSTLEIQRTEQGDSAMYLCASSLGSLAYNEQFFGPGTRLTVL.

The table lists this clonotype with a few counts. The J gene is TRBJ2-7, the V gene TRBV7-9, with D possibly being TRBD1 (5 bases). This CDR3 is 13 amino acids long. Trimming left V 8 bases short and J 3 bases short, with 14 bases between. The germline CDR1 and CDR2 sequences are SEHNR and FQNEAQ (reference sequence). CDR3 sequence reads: CASSDQGGYEQYF. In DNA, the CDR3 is TGTGCCAGCTCGGACCAGGGTGGCTACGAGCAGTACTTC.

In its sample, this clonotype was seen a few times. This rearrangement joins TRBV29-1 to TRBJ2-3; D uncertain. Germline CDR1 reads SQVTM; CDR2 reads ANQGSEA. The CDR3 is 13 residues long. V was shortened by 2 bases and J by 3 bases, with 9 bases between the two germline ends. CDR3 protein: CSVELSLTDTQYF. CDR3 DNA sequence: TGCAGCGTTGAATTGAGCCTAACAGATACGCAGTATTTT.

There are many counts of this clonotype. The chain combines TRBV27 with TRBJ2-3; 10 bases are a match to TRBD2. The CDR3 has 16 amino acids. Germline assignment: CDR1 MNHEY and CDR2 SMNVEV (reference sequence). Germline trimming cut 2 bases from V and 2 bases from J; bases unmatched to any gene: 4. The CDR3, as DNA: TGTGCCAGCAGTTTAAAGGGGACTAGCGCCACAGATACGCAGTATTTT. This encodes CASSLKGTSATDTQYF.